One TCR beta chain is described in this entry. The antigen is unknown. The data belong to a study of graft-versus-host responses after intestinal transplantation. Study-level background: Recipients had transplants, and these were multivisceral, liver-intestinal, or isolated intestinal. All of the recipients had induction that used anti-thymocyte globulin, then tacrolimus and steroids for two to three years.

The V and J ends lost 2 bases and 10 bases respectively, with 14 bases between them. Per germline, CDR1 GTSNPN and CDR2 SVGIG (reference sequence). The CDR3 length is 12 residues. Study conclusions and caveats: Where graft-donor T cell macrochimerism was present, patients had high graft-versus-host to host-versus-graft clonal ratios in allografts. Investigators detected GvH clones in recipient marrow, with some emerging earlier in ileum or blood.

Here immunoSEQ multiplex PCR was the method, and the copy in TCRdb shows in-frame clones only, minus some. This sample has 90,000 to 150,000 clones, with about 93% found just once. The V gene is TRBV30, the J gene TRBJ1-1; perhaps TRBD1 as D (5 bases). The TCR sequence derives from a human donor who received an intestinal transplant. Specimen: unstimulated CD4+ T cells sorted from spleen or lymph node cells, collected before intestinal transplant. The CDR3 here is CAWSPTGVGAFF. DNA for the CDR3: TGTGCCTGGAGTCCCACGGGGGTCGGAGCTTTCTTT.